This T cell receptor (beta chain) was captured in a study of blood T cell repertoires in COVID-19. The wider study: Donors in the United States, Italy and Spain gave samples during acute or convalescent COVID-19. Nucleic acid was either cDNA or gDNA, and it came from T cells, B-cell-depleted T cells, or PBMCs.

V was pared by 0 bases and J by 4 bases, with 7 bases between. The CDR3 is made up of 14 amino acids. CDR1 MNHEY and CDR2 SVGEGT come from the germline V gene. Seattle researchers signed up patients amid active infection and tracked them longitudinally. Profiling relied on immunoSEQ multiplex PCR, and the TCRdb table lists in-frame clones only, not all of them. The sample includes 250,000 or so clones, 85% to 90% of them seen just once. The rearrangement joins TRBV6-2 or TRBV6-3 to TRBJ1-5; D is possibly TRBD1 (5 bases). The clonotype was recovered from a man aged 30-40 years with COVID-19, enrolled during active disease. The material sequenced was peripheral blood. In DNA form, the CDR3 reads TGTGCCAGCAGTTACTCGGGGCAGAATCAGCCCCAGCATTTT. It encodes CASSYSGQNQPQHF.